The 7 T cell receptor beta chains in this list originate from one sample, sequenced in a study of identical twins. TCRdb used MiXCR to reprocess the 5' RACE reads, holding one entry per CDR3 protein. The sample holds 520,000 or so distinct CDR3 sequences, around 20% seen once. Separately, the same data were catalogued under a study of T cells expressing NK-cell markers.

Sequenced material: CD4+ T cells sorted from blood. The receptors were sampled from a young woman in good health.

In this sample, this clonotype turned up a few times. The rearrangement links TRBV5-1 to TRBJ2-3; D is ambiguous. The ends were cut back, 1 base at V and 0 bases at J, with 6 bases in the middle. Germline V gene lookup returns CDR1 SGHRS and CDR2 YFSETQ. The CDR3 consists of 14 residues. CDR3 nucleotides: TGCGCCAGCAGCTTGATGGATAGCACAGATACGCAGTATTTT. This encodes CASSLMDSTDTQYF.

The V gene is TRBV5-6, the J gene TRBJ2-5; D unresolved. Germline CDR1 and CDR2: SGHDT and YYEEEE. The CDR3 is 11 residues long. V was trimmed by 0 bases and J by 7 bases, leaving 4 bases between them. The CDR3 coding sequence is TGTGCCAGCAGCTTGGTGGCGACCCAGTACTTC. This encodes CASSLVATQYF.

The V gene is TRBV29-1, the J gene TRBJ1-1, with D unclear. CDR1 is SQVTM, CDR2 ANQGSEA, per germline. Trimming removed 4 bases from V and 5 bases from J, with 11 bases in between. The CDR3 length is 12 residues. This chain's CDR3 is CSVAQSGTEAFF. In nucleotides, the CDR3 is TGCAGCGTTGCCCAGTCGGGGACTGAAGCTTTCTTT.

The table lists this clonotype with a count of one. The chain couples TRBV5-5 to TRBJ2-7; TRBD1 aligns across 7 bases. The junction had 7 bases not matched to a gene; V was cut back by 4 bases and J by 0 bases. The CDR3 contains 15 residues. CDR1 is SGHKS and CDR2 is YYEKEE in the germline V gene (reference sequence). CDR3 loop: CASSVQGTHSYEQYF. For the CDR3, the DNA is TGTGCCAGCAGCGTACAGGGGACCCACTCCTACGAGCAGTACTTC.

This clonotype came up a few times. This chain connects TRBV7-2 to TRBJ2-1; no definite D call. The CDR3 loop spans 12 amino acids. The V end was cut by 3 bases, the J end by 12 bases, with 12 bases between. The V gene's germline CDR1 is SGHTA and CDR2 FQGNSA. The CDR3 here is CASSFGPSGQFF. CDR3 DNA sequence: TGTGCCAGCAGCTTTGGTCCTTCGGGGCAGTTCTTC.

This clonotype was detected only a few times. This sequence joins TRBV30 and TRBJ1-2; TRBD1 is a possible D gene (6 bases). The V end lost 3 bases, the J end lost 2 bases, and 13 bases lay between the germline ends. CDR3 length equals 14 residues. The germline V gene has CDR1 GTSNPN and CDR2 SVGIG (reference sequence). CDR3 DNA sequence: TGTGCCTGGAGGTCAGGCAGGGGAAACTATGGCTACACCTTC. Residues: CAWRSGRGNYGYTF.

This clonotype was detected a few times. The gene calls are TRBV6-2 or TRBV6-3 and TRBJ2-1; no clear D gene. The CDR3 has 13 amino acids. Germline loops: CDR1 MNHEY, CDR2 SVGEGT. Deletions cut 2 bases from V and 7 bases from J, with 9 bases between. The CDR3 DNA reads TGTGCCAGCAGTTACCTCCTCGGGAATGAGCAGTTCTTC. Protein sequence: CASSYLLGNEQFF.